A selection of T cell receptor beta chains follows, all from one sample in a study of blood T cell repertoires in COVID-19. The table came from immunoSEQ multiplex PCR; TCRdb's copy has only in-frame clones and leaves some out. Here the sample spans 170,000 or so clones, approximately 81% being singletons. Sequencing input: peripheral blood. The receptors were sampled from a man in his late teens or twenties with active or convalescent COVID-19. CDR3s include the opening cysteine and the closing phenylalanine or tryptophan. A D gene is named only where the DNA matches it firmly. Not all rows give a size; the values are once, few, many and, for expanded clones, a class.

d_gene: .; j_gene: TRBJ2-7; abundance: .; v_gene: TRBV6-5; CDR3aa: CASRDRTTYEQYF; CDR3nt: TGTGCCAGCCGAGACAGAACAACCTACGAGCAGTACTTC
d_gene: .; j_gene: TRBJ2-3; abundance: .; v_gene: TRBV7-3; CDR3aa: CASSLKRDGRLTDTQYF; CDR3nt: TGTGCCAGCAGCTTAAAACGGGACGGGAGACTCACAGATACGCAGTATTTT
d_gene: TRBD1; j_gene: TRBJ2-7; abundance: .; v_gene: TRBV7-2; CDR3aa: CASSGTGGLTYEQYF; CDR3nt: TGTGCCTCCTCCGGGACAGGGGGATTAACCTACGAGCAGTACTTC
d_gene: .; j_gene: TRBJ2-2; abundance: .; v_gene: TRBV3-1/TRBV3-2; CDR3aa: CASSQNDRGTSANTGELFF; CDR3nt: TGTGCCAGCAGCCAAAATGATCGGGGGACGTCCGCGAACACCGGGGAGCTGTTTTTT
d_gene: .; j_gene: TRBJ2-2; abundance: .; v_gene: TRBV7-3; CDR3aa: CASSPSATVSTGELFF; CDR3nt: TGTGCCAGCAGCCCTTCCGCGACAGTCTCCACCGGGGAGCTGTTTTTT
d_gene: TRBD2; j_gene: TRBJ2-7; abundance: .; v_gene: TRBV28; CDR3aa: CASPPEGAGALSYEQYF; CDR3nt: TGTGCCAGCCCTCCCGAAGGGGCGGGAGCTCTTTCCTACGAGCAGTACTTC
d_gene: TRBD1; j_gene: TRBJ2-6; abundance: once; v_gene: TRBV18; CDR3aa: CASSPVTGSFPGANVLTF; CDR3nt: TGTGCCAGCTCACCAGTGACAGGGTCCTTTCCTGGGGCCAACGTCCTGACTTTC
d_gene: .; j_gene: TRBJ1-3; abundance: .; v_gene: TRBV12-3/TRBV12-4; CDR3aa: CASSTPSGNTIYF; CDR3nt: TGTGCCAGCAGTACACCCTCTGGAAACACCATATATTTT
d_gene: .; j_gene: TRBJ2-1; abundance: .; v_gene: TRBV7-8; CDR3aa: CASSLLSDYNEQFF; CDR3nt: TGTGCCAGCAGCCTGTTGAGTGATTACAATGAGCAGTTCTTC
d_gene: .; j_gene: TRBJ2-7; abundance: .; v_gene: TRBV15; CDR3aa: CATSRVAGFEDEQYF; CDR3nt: TGTGCCACCAGCAGAGTCGCCGGATTTGAGGACGAGCAGTACTTC
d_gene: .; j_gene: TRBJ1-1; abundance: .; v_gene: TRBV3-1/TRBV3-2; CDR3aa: CASSRENRVNSFF; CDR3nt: TGTGCCAGCAGCCGGGAAAACAGGGTAAATTCTTTCTTT
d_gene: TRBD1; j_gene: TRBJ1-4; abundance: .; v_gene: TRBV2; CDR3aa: CASSATGVPNEKLFF; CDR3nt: TGTGCCAGCAGCGCTACAGGGGTGCCTAATGAAAAACTGTTTTTT
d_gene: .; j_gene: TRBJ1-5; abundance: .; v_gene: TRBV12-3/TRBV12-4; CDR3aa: CASSSPGGGEHF; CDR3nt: TGTGCCAGCAGTTCCCCCGGCGGGGGCGAGCATTTT
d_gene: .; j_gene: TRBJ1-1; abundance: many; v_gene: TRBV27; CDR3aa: CASSPEEAFF; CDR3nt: TGTGCCAGCAGTCCGGAGGAAGCTTTCTTT
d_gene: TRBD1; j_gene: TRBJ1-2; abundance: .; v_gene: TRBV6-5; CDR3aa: CASSYWTGDYGYTF; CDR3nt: TGTGCCAGCAGTTACTGGACAGGGGACTATGGCTACACCTTC
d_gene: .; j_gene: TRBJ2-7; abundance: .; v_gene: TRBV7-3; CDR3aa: CASSLTSEAVRFF; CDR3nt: TGTGCCAGCAGCTTAACGTCGGAGGCGGTTCGGTTTTTC
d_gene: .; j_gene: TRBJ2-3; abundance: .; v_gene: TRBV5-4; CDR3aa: CAASPGEATDTQYF; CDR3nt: TGTGCCGCCTCGCCGGGGGAGGCAACAGATACGCAGTATTTT
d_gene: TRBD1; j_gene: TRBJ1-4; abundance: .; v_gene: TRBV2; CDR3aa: CASSLTGVGNEKLFF; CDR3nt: TGTGCCAGCAGTCTGACAGGGGTTGGTAATGAAAAACTGTTTTTT
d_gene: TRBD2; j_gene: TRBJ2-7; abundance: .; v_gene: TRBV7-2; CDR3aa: CASSPRPGTSIYEQYF; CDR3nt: TGTGCCAGCAGCCCTAGGCCGGGGACTAGCATCTACGAGCAGTACTTC
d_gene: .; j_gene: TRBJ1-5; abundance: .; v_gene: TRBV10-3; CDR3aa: CAISEGGDMQPQHF; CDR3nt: TGTGCCATCAGTGAAGGGGGGGACATGCAGCCCCAGCATTTT
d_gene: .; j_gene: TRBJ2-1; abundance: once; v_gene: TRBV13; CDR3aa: CASSFFFGDSYNEQFF; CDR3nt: TGTGCCAGCAGCTTTTTTTTCGGTGACTCCTACAATGAGCAGTTCTTC
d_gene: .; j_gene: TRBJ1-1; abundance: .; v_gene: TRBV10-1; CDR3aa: CASSDDRRTEAFF; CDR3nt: TGCGCCAGCAGTGACGACAGGAGGACTGAAGCTTTCTTT
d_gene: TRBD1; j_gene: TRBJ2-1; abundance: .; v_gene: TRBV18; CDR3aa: CASSWGQENEQFF; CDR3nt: TGTGCCAGCTCATGGGGACAGGAGAATGAGCAGTTCTTC
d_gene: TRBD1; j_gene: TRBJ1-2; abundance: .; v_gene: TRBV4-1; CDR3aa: CASSLYDRELSYGYTF; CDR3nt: TGCGCCAGCAGCCTGTACGACAGGGAACTGTCCTATGGCTACACCTTC
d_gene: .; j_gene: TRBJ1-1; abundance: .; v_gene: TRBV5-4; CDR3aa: CASSSFDRGNTEAFF; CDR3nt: TGTGCCAGCAGCTCCTTCGATCGGGGGAACACTGAAGCTTTCTTT
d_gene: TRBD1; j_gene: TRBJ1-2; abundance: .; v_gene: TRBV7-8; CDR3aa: CASSLDRGVDGYTF; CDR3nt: TGTGCCAGCAGCTTAGACAGGGGAGTAGATGGCTACACCTTC
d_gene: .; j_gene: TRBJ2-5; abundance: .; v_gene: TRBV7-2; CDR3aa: CASSLLGGETQYF; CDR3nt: TGTGCCAGCAGCTTATTGGGGGGAGAGACCCAGTACTTC
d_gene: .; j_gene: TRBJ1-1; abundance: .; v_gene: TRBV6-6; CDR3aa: CASSQPEIGAFF; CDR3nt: TGTGCCAGCAGTCAACCGGAGATTGGGGCTTTCTTT
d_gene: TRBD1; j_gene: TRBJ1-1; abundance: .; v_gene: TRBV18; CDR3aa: CASSPSATGAYTEAFF; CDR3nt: TGTGCCAGCTCACCTTCTGCGACAGGGGCTTATACTGAAGCTTTCTTT
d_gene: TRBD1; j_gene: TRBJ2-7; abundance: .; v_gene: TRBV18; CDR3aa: CASSPTGGEDEQYF; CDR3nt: TGTGCCAGCTCACCGACAGGGGGCGAGGACGAGCAGTACTTC
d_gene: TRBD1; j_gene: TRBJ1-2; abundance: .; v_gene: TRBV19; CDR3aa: CASTSTRGRGYTF; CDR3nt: TGTGCCAGTACCTCGACCAGGGGGCGGGGCTACACCTTC
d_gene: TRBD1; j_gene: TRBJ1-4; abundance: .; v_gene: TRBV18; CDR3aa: CASSRRTGENEKLFF; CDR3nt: TGTGCCAGCTCACGGAGGACAGGGGAGAATGAAAAACTGTTTTTT
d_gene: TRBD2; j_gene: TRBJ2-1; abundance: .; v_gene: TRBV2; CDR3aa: CASSRTSGTYNEQFF; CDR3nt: TGTGCCAGCAGTAGGACTAGCGGGACCTACAATGAGCAGTTCTTC
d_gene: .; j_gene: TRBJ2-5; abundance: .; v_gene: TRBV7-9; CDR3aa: CASSLRGAETQYF; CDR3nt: TGTGCCAGCAGCTTACGGGGGGCTGAGACCCAGTACTTC
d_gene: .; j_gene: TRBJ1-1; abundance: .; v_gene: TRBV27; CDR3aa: CASSLSGGGWTEAFF; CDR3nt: TGTGCCAGCAGTTTATCGGGGGGGGGCTGGACTGAAGCTTTCTTT
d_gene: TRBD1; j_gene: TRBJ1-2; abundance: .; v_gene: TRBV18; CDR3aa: CASSQRDRLTTNYGYTF; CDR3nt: TGTGCCAGCTCACAACGGGACAGGTTAACGACTAACTATGGCTACACCTTC
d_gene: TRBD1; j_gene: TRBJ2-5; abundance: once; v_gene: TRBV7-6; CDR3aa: CASSLIQGAFTQETQYF; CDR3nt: TGTGCCAGCAGCTTGATTCAGGGGGCTTTTACCCAAGAGACCCAGTACTTC
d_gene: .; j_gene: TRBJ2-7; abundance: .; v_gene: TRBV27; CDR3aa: CASRETGFYEQYF; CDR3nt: TGTGCCAGCAGAGAGACAGGTTTCTACGAGCAGTACTTC
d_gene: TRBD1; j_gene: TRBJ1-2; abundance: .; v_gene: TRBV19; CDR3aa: CASSPETGNGYTF; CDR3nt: TGTGCCAGTAGTCCCGAGACAGGGAATGGCTACACCTTC
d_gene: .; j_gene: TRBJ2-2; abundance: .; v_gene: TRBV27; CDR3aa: CASSINRARSTGELFF; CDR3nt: TGTGCCAGCAGTATCAACAGGGCTCGAAGCACCGGGGAGCTGTTTTTT
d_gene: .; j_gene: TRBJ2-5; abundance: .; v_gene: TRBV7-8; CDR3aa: CASSLGRVEETQYF; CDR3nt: TGTGCCAGCAGCTTAGGCAGGGTGGAAGAGACCCAGTACTTC
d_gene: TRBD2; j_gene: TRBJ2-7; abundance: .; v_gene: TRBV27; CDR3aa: CASTMGAGGPYEQYF; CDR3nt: TGTGCCAGCACAATGGGAGCGGGAGGGCCCTACGAGCAGTACTTC
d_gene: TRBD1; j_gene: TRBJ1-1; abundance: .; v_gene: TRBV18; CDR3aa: CASSLGQSSMGTEAFF; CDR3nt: TGTGCCAGCTCACTGGGACAGTCCTCTATGGGGACTGAAGCTTTCTTT
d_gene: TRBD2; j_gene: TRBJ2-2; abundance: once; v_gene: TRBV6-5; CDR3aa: CASSYSGLAAPGELFF; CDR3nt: TGTGCCAGCAGTTACTCGGGACTAGCGGCACCCGGGGAGCTGTTTTTT
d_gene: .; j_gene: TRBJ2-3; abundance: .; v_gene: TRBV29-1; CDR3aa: CSVARGSTDTQYF; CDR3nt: TGCAGCGTTGCAAGGGGTTCCACAGATACGCAGTATTTT
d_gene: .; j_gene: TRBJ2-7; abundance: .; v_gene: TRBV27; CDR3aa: CASSFRGRSYEQYF; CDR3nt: TGTGCCAGCAGTTTTAGGGGCCGCTCCTACGAGCAGTACTTC
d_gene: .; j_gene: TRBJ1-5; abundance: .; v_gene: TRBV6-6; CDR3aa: CASSYERSNQPQHF; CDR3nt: TGTGCCAGCAGTTACGAACGGTCAAATCAGCCCCAGCATTTT
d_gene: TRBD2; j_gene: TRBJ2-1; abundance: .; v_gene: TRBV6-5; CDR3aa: CASKTSGRDEQFF; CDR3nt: TGTGCCAGTAAGACTAGCGGGAGGGATGAGCAGTTCTTC
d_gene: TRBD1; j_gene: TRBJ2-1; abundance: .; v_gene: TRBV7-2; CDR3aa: CASSLTSGTGGVLNEQFF; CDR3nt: TGTGCCAGCAGCTTAACTTCCGGGACAGGGGGCGTCCTGAATGAGCAGTTCTTC
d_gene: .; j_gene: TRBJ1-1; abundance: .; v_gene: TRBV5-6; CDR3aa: CASSFGGLGTEAFF; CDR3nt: TGTGCCAGCAGCTTCGGGGGGTTGGGCACTGAAGCTTTCTTT
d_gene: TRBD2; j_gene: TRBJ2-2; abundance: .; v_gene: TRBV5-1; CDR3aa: CASREGGQGTGELFF; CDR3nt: TGCGCCAGCCGGGAGGGGGGGCAAGGCACCGGGGAGCTGTTTTTT
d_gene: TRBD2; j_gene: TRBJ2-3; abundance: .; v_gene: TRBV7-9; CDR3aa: CASLAGGPSTQYF; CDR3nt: TGTGCCAGTCTAGCGGGAGGCCCATCCACGCAGTATTTT
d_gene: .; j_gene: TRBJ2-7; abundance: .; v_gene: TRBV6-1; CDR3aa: CASSEQAYFSYEQYF; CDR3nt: TGTGCCAGCAGTGAGCAGGCGTACTTCTCCTACGAGCAGTACTTC
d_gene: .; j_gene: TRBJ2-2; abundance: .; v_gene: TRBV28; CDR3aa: CASSLASGELFF; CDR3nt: TGTGCCAGCAGTTTAGCGTCCGGGGAGCTGTTTTTT
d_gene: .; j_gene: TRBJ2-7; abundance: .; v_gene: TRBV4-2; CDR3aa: CASSQDQYEQYF; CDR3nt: TGTGCCAGCAGCCAAGATCAATACGAGCAGTACTTC
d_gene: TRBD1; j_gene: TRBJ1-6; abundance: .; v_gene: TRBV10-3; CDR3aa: CAISLGQNNSPLHF; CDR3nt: TGTGCCATCAGTCTGGGACAGAATAATTCACCCCTCCACTTT
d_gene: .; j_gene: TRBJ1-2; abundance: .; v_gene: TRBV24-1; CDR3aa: CATSDLIGGRKDSNYGYTF; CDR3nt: TGTGCCACCAGTGATTTGATCGGGGGGCGCAAGGATAGTAACTATGGCTACACCTTC
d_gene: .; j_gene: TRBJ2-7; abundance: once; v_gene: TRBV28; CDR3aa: CASTTLGYEQYF; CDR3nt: TGTGCCAGCACCACACTAGGGTACGAGCAGTACTTC
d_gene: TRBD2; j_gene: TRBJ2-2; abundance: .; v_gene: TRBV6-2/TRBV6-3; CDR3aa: CASSLLAGGTGELFF; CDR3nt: TGTGCCAGCAGTTTACTAGCGGGAGGAACCGGGGAGCTGTTTTTT
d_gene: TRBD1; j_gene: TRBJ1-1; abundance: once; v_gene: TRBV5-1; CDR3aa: CASSPHRGPGGELNTEAFF; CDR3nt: TGCGCCAGCAGCCCACACAGGGGGCCGGGGGGCGAATTGAACACTGAAGCTTTCTTT